This is a list of T cell receptor beta chains from one sample in a study of blood T cell repertoires in COVID-19. Profiling relied on immunoSEQ multiplex PCR, and the TCRdb table lists in-frame clones only, not all of them. The sample shows about 34,000 clones, approximately 81% of them seen only once. The sample comprised peripheral blood. The receptors stem from a human donor with acute or convalescent COVID-19. The donor label of this sample is uncertain. CDR3s include the opening cysteine and the closing phenylalanine or tryptophan. The order of the fields is CDR3 length, J gene, clone size, V gene, D gene, CDR3 protein, CDR3 DNA. The D gene is left open where the match is weak. Expanded clones are given a class, and other clones once, few, many or no size at all.

CDR3 length: 12; J gene: TRBJ1-2; clone size: .; V gene: TRBV7-8; D gene: TRBD1; CDR3 protein: CASSRGQTFYTF; CDR3 DNA: TGTGCCAGCAGCAGGGGACAGACCTTCTACACCTTC
CDR3 length: 18; J gene: TRBJ2-3; clone size: once; V gene: TRBV3-1/TRBV3-2; D gene: .; CDR3 protein: CASSQDRGFEACTDTQYF; CDR3 DNA: TGTGCCAGCAGCCAAGATCGTGGGTTCGAGGCGTGCACAGATACGCAGTATTTT
CDR3 length: 16; J gene: TRBJ2-7; clone size: .; V gene: TRBV2; D gene: TRBD2; CDR3 protein: CASSPSGGASFHEQYF; CDR3 DNA: TGTGCCAGCAGTCCCAGCGGGGGGGCGTCTTTCCACGAGCAGTACTTC
CDR3 length: 13; J gene: TRBJ2-3; clone size: .; V gene: TRBV19; D gene: .; CDR3 protein: CASSKGDTDTQYF; CDR3 DNA: TGTGCCAGTAGTAAGGGGGACACAGATACGCAGTATTTT
CDR3 length: 14; J gene: TRBJ2-7; clone size: .; V gene: TRBV28; D gene: .; CDR3 protein: CASSFGRGGYEQYF; CDR3 DNA: TGTGCCAGCAGTTTTGGGAGGGGGGGTTACGAGCAGTACTTC
CDR3 length: 13; J gene: TRBJ1-1; clone size: .; V gene: TRBV10-3; D gene: .; CDR3 protein: CAISEAVNTEAFF; CDR3 DNA: TGTGCCATCAGTGAAGCGGTGAACACTGAAGCTTTCTTT
CDR3 length: 14; J gene: TRBJ1-5; clone size: .; V gene: TRBV9; D gene: TRBD1; CDR3 protein: CASSQGQGGQPQHF; CDR3 DNA: TGTGCCAGCAGCCAAGGACAGGGCGGTCAGCCCCAGCATTTT
CDR3 length: 13; J gene: TRBJ1-1; clone size: .; V gene: TRBV2; D gene: .; CDR3 protein: CASRSQVDTEAFF; CDR3 DNA: TGTGCCAGCAGGAGTCAAGTGGACACTGAAGCTTTCTTT
CDR3 length: 13; J gene: TRBJ1-2; clone size: .; V gene: TRBV7-9; D gene: .; CDR3 protein: CASSLLTDYGYTF; CDR3 DNA: TGTGCCAGCAGCTTATTGACAGACTATGGCTACACCTTC
CDR3 length: 15; J gene: TRBJ1-4; clone size: .; V gene: TRBV3-1/TRBV3-2; D gene: TRBD1; CDR3 protein: CASSHGQGSNEKLFF; CDR3 DNA: TGTGCCAGCAGCCACGGACAGGGTTCAAACGAAAAACTGTTTTTT
CDR3 length: 15; J gene: TRBJ2-2; clone size: .; V gene: TRBV10-3; D gene: TRBD1; CDR3 protein: CAISKGQVYTGELFF; CDR3 DNA: TGTGCCATCAGCAAGGGACAGGTGTATACCGGGGAGCTGTTTTTT
CDR3 length: 19; J gene: TRBJ2-5; clone size: .; V gene: TRBV28; D gene: TRBD2; CDR3 protein: CASSGRGTSGGYRQETQYF; CDR3 DNA: TGTGCCAGCAGTGGCCGTGGGACTAGCGGGGGATATAGGCAAGAGACCCAGTACTTC
CDR3 length: 15; J gene: TRBJ1-1; clone size: .; V gene: TRBV2; D gene: TRBD1; CDR3 protein: CASNGRADNRGEAFF; CDR3 DNA: TGTGCCAGCAATGGAAGGGCGGACAACAGGGGTGAAGCTTTCTTT
CDR3 length: 16; J gene: TRBJ1-1; clone size: .; V gene: TRBV27; D gene: .; CDR3 protein: CASSLRVGRKGTEAFF; CDR3 DNA: TGTGCCAGCAGTTTAAGAGTGGGCCGAAAAGGAACTGAAGCTTTCTTT
CDR3 length: 15; J gene: TRBJ1-1; clone size: .; V gene: TRBV27; D gene: TRBD1; CDR3 protein: CASSTLQGANTEAFF; CDR3 DNA: TGTGCCAGCAGTACCCTCCAGGGGGCTAACACTGAAGCTTTCTTT
CDR3 length: 16; J gene: TRBJ1-6; clone size: .; V gene: TRBV7-2; D gene: TRBD1; CDR3 protein: CASSLSGTVYNSPLHF; CDR3 DNA: TGTGCCAGCAGCTTATCAGGGACAGTCTATAATTCACCCCTCCACTTT
CDR3 length: 15; J gene: TRBJ1-1; clone size: .; V gene: TRBV10-3; D gene: .; CDR3 protein: CAISESTTGNTEAFF; CDR3 DNA: TGTGCCATCAGTGAGTCAACGACAGGGAACACTGAAGCTTTCTTT
CDR3 length: 14; J gene: TRBJ1-2; clone size: .; V gene: TRBV7-2; D gene: TRBD1; CDR3 protein: CASSPFGQGVGYTF; CDR3 DNA: TGTGCCAGCAGCCCTTTCGGACAGGGGGTAGGCTACACCTTC
CDR3 length: 19; J gene: TRBJ2-1; clone size: .; V gene: TRBV9; D gene: TRBD2; CDR3 protein: CASSAPGLAGAYSYNEQFF; CDR3 DNA: TGTGCCAGCAGCGCTCCAGGACTAGCGGGGGCCTACTCCTACAATGAGCAGTTCTTC
CDR3 length: 14; J gene: TRBJ2-3; clone size: .; V gene: TRBV9; D gene: .; CDR3 protein: CASGLGLSTDTQYF; CDR3 DNA: TGTGCCAGCGGACTCGGACTGAGCACAGATACGCAGTATTTT
CDR3 length: 15; J gene: TRBJ1-2; clone size: .; V gene: TRBV4-3; D gene: TRBD1; CDR3 protein: CASSQRNRGHYGYTF; CDR3 DNA: TGCGCCAGCAGCCAACGTAACAGGGGGCACTATGGCTACACCTTC
CDR3 length: 15; J gene: TRBJ2-1; clone size: few; V gene: TRBV5-5; D gene: TRBD1; CDR3 protein: CASRRNGDRYNEQFF; CDR3 DNA: TGTGCCAGCAGAAGGAACGGGGACAGATACAATGAGCAGTTCTTC
CDR3 length: 18; J gene: TRBJ2-4; clone size: .; V gene: TRBV7-3; D gene: TRBD1; CDR3 protein: CASQSRGQHILAKNIQYF; CDR3 DNA: TGTGCCAGCCAAAGTCGGGGACAGCATATACTAGCCAAAAACATTCAGTACTTC
CDR3 length: 15; J gene: TRBJ2-1; clone size: .; V gene: TRBV25-1; D gene: .; CDR3 protein: CASSQGGGSYNEQFF; CDR3 DNA: TGTGCCAGCAGTCAAGGGGGGGGCTCCTACAATGAGCAGTTCTTC
CDR3 length: 16; J gene: TRBJ1-6; clone size: .; V gene: TRBV2; D gene: .; CDR3 protein: CASSEMGSSYNSPLHF; CDR3 DNA: TGTGCCAGCAGTGAAATGGGGAGCTCCTATAATTCACCCCTCCACTTT
CDR3 length: 13; J gene: TRBJ1-3; clone size: .; V gene: TRBV3-1/TRBV3-2; D gene: .; CDR3 protein: CASSQGAASTIYF; CDR3 DNA: TGTGCCAGCAGCCAAGGTGCGGCCTCGACCATATATTTT
CDR3 length: 17; J gene: TRBJ2-1; clone size: .; V gene: TRBV24-1; D gene: TRBD2; CDR3 protein: CATSDLGLAGGGGEQFF; CDR3 DNA: TGTGCCACCAGTGATCTGGGACTAGCGGGAGGAGGGGGTGAGCAGTTCTTC
CDR3 length: 13; J gene: TRBJ2-7; clone size: .; V gene: TRBV6-2/TRBV6-3; D gene: .; CDR3 protein: CASSLDRSYEQYF; CDR3 DNA: TGTGCCAGCAGCTTGGACAGATCCTACGAGCAGTACTTC
CDR3 length: 11; J gene: TRBJ1-6; clone size: .; V gene: TRBV6-6; D gene: .; CDR3 protein: CASSYVGALHF; CDR3 DNA: TGTGCCAGCAGTTACGTAGGGGCCCTCCACTTT
CDR3 length: 15; J gene: TRBJ1-2; clone size: .; V gene: TRBV19; D gene: TRBD1; CDR3 protein: CASSTTGGAGYGYTF; CDR3 DNA: TGTGCCAGTAGTACAACAGGGGGCGCGGGATATGGCTACACCTTC
CDR3 length: 16; J gene: TRBJ1-5; clone size: .; V gene: TRBV2; D gene: .; CDR3 protein: CASCRELVFSTQPQHF; CDR3 DNA: TGTGCCAGCTGCCGGGAGTTAGTATTTAGCACGCAGCCCCAGCATTTT
CDR3 length: 15; J gene: TRBJ2-1; clone size: .; V gene: TRBV10-3; D gene: TRBD2; CDR3 protein: CAISGSGGPYNEQFF; CDR3 DNA: TGTGCCATCAGCGGAAGCGGGGGACCCTACAATGAGCAGTTCTTC
CDR3 length: 15; J gene: TRBJ1-1; clone size: .; V gene: TRBV15; D gene: .; CDR3 protein: CATSRVREVNTEAFF; CDR3 DNA: TGTGCCACCAGCAGAGTCAGGGAGGTGAACACTGAAGCTTTCTTT
CDR3 length: 13; J gene: TRBJ1-1; clone size: .; V gene: TRBV5-1; D gene: .; CDR3 protein: CASSSLMDTEAFF; CDR3 DNA: TGCGCCAGCAGCTCCCTAATGGACACTGAAGCTTTCTTT
CDR3 length: 15; J gene: TRBJ2-3; clone size: .; V gene: TRBV2; D gene: TRBD2; CDR3 protein: CASMPGLAGGGMQYF; CDR3 DNA: TGTGCCAGCATGCCCGGACTAGCGGGGGGGGGTATGCAGTATTTT
CDR3 length: 13; J gene: TRBJ1-5; clone size: .; V gene: TRBV28; D gene: .; CDR3 protein: CATKGGSNQPQHF; CDR3 DNA: TGTGCCACTAAAGGGGGTAGCAATCAGCCCCAGCATTTT
CDR3 length: 17; J gene: TRBJ1-6; clone size: .; V gene: TRBV4-3; D gene: .; CDR3 protein: CASSQDSRQVPDSPLHF; CDR3 DNA: TGCGCCAGCAGCCAAGATTCGCGACAGGTACCGGATTCACCCCTCCACTTT
CDR3 length: 11; J gene: TRBJ1-5; clone size: .; V gene: TRBV6-1; D gene: .; CDR3 protein: CASQGDQPQHF; CDR3 DNA: TGTGCCAGCCAGGGCGATCAGCCCCAGCATTTT
CDR3 length: 16; J gene: TRBJ2-1; clone size: .; V gene: TRBV9; D gene: TRBD2; CDR3 protein: CASSVEGGGAIHEQFF; CDR3 DNA: TGTGCCAGCAGCGTAGAAGGCGGGGGGGCCATCCATGAGCAGTTCTTC
CDR3 length: 14; J gene: TRBJ1-1; clone size: .; V gene: TRBV11-3; D gene: .; CDR3 protein: CASSPQRGNTEAFF; CDR3 DNA: TGTGCCAGCAGCCCCCAGCGCGGGAACACTGAAGCTTTCTTT
CDR3 length: 16; J gene: TRBJ1-1; clone size: once; V gene: TRBV6-4; D gene: .; CDR3 protein: CASSQSPGGGNTEAFF; CDR3 DNA: TGTGCCAGCAGCCAATCTCCCGGGGGTGGGAACACTGAAGCTTTCTTT
CDR3 length: 15; J gene: TRBJ1-1; clone size: .; V gene: TRBV18; D gene: TRBD1; CDR3 protein: CASSGTGGFRTEAFF; CDR3 DNA: TGTGCCAGCTCCGGGACAGGGGGCTTTCGCACTGAAGCTTTCTTT
CDR3 length: 14; J gene: TRBJ1-2; clone size: .; V gene: TRBV5-4; D gene: .; CDR3 protein: CASSSPLYNYGYTF; CDR3 DNA: TGTGCCAGCAGCTCCCCCCTCTATAACTATGGCTACACCTTC
CDR3 length: 17; J gene: TRBJ2-1; clone size: few; V gene: TRBV2; D gene: .; CDR3 protein: CASSELLSGGTYNEQFF; CDR3 DNA: TGTGCCAGCAGTGAACTTCTTTCCGGCGGTACCTACAATGAGCAGTTCTTC
CDR3 length: 15; J gene: TRBJ1-1; clone size: .; V gene: TRBV19; D gene: TRBD1; CDR3 protein: CASSQINRGVDEAFF; CDR3 DNA: TGTGCCAGTAGCCAAATTAACAGGGGCGTGGACGAAGCTTTCTTT
CDR3 length: 14; J gene: TRBJ1-1; clone size: .; V gene: TRBV9; D gene: .; CDR3 protein: CASSVEGPGTEAFF; CDR3 DNA: TGTGCCAGCAGCGTAGAAGGCCCGGGCACTGAAGCTTTCTTT
CDR3 length: 17; J gene: TRBJ1-4; clone size: .; V gene: TRBV7-9; D gene: TRBD1; CDR3 protein: CASSLRNRDRVAEKLFF; CDR3 DNA: TGTGCCAGCAGCTTGAGGAACCGGGACAGGGTGGCCGAAAAACTGTTTTTT
CDR3 length: 13; J gene: TRBJ1-2; clone size: few; V gene: TRBV6-6; D gene: .; CDR3 protein: CASLDSLNYGYTF; CDR3 DNA: TGTGCCAGCTTGGACAGCTTGAACTATGGCTACACCTTC
CDR3 length: 15; J gene: TRBJ1-5; clone size: .; V gene: TRBV24-1; D gene: .; CDR3 protein: CATSDTYRENQPQHF; CDR3 DNA: TGTGCCACCAGTGATACCTACAGGGAGAATCAGCCCCAGCATTTT
CDR3 length: 15; J gene: TRBJ1-2; clone size: .; V gene: TRBV4-2; D gene: .; CDR3 protein: CASSLGLDFFYGYTF; CDR3 DNA: TGTGCCAGCAGCCTGGGTCTAGATTTCTTCTATGGCTACACCTTC
CDR3 length: 15; J gene: TRBJ2-3; clone size: .; V gene: TRBV6-6; D gene: TRBD2; CDR3 protein: CASSSLADRTDTQYF; CDR3 DNA: TGTGCCAGCAGCTCACTAGCGGACCGCACAGATACGCAGTATTTT
CDR3 length: 13; J gene: TRBJ2-5; clone size: .; V gene: TRBV7-2; D gene: TRBD1; CDR3 protein: CASSQGQQETQYF; CDR3 DNA: TGTGCCAGCAGCCAGGGACAGCAAGAGACCCAGTACTTC
CDR3 length: 14; J gene: TRBJ1-1; clone size: .; V gene: TRBV6-1; D gene: .; CDR3 protein: CASSYSEANTEAFF; CDR3 DNA: TGTGCCAGCAGTTATTCGGAGGCGAACACTGAAGCTTTCTTT
CDR3 length: 13; J gene: TRBJ1-2; clone size: .; V gene: TRBV2; D gene: .; CDR3 protein: CASRKTGNYGYTF; CDR3 DNA: TGTGCCAGCAGAAAGACGGGGAACTATGGCTACACCTTC
CDR3 length: 13; J gene: TRBJ1-2; clone size: .; V gene: TRBV27; D gene: .; CDR3 protein: CASSLAANYGYTF; CDR3 DNA: TGTGCCAGCAGTCTCGCGGCTAACTATGGCTACACCTTC
CDR3 length: 13; J gene: TRBJ1-1; clone size: .; V gene: TRBV7-8; D gene: TRBD1; CDR3 protein: CASNPTGPTEAFF; CDR3 DNA: TGTGCCAGCAATCCGACAGGGCCCACTGAAGCTTTCTTT
CDR3 length: 14; J gene: TRBJ1-1; clone size: .; V gene: TRBV5-1; D gene: TRBD1; CDR3 protein: CASSLAGGGTEAFF; CDR3 DNA: TGCGCCAGCAGCTTGGCAGGGGGCGGGACTGAAGCTTTCTTT
CDR3 length: 16; J gene: TRBJ2-5; clone size: .; V gene: TRBV5-8; D gene: TRBD2; CDR3 protein: CASSAWTSGMKETQYF; CDR3 DNA: TGTGCCAGCAGCGCATGGACTAGCGGAATGAAAGAGACCCAGTACTTC
CDR3 length: 18; J gene: TRBJ2-1; clone size: once; V gene: TRBV7-6; D gene: .; CDR3 protein: CASTRLAPKGSSYNEQFF; CDR3 DNA: TGTGCCAGCACCCGCCTAGCACCAAAAGGGAGCTCCTACAATGAGCAGTTCTTC
CDR3 length: 12; J gene: TRBJ2-7; clone size: .; V gene: TRBV29-1; D gene: .; CDR3 protein: CSVPGSSYEQYF; CDR3 DNA: TGCAGCGTCCCGGGATCATCCTACGAGCAGTACTTC